These 22 T cell receptor beta chains originate from one sample sequenced in a study of technical replicates of blood from a few donors. The method was immunoSEQ multiplex PCR; TCRdb's version includes in-frame clones alone and lacks a portion of them. This table has 85,000 to 100,000 clones, around 95% appearing once. The sample comprised T cells isolated from PBMCs. These receptor sequences come from a human donor in good health.

The chain links TRBV7-9 to TRBJ2-7; tentative D call: TRBD2 (6 bases). The V end lost 4 bases, the J end lost 5 bases, and 18 bases lay between the germline ends. Germline V gene sequence: CDR1 SEHNR, CDR2 FQNEAQ (reference sequence). The length of the CDR3 is 15 residues. The CDR3 sequence: CASSYGQGGYHEQYF. In DNA, the CDR3 is TGTGCCAGCAGCTACGGTCAGGGAGGTTACCACGAGCAGTACTTC.

This chain uses TRBV5-1 with TRBJ2-1, with 10 bases identical to TRBD1. The length of the CDR3 is 15 residues. After removal of 4 bases from V and 8 bases from J, the junction contained 9 bases not matched to a gene. The germline gives CDR1 SGHRS, CDR2 YFSETQ. CDR3 amino acids: CASSDPGQGIHEQFF. CDR3 bases: TGCGCCAGCAGCGACCCGGGACAGGGGATCCATGAGCAGTTCTTC.

The chain couples TRBV5-5 to TRBJ2-5; the D gene is possibly TRBD1 (6 bases). CDR3 size: 14 residues. Looked up from germline, CDR1 is SGHKS and CDR2 is YYEKEE (reference sequence). The V end was cut by 3 bases, the J end by 5 bases, with 14 bases between. DNA for the CDR3: TGTGCCAGCAGCTCAGGGGTCATGGAGGAGACCCAGTACTTC. Translating it yields CASSSGVMEETQYF.

This clone was detected once. V usage is TRBV30 and J usage is TRBJ1-5; no definite D call. The CDR3 length is 10 residues. V was cut by 1 base and J by 9 bases, with 4 bases left in between. The germline CDR1 and CDR2 sequences are GTSNPN and SVGIG (reference sequence). The CDR3: CAWSDRPQHF. The CDR3 DNA is TGTGCCTGGAGTGATCGGCCCCAGCATTTT.

The J gene is TRBJ1-3, the V gene TRBV28; a weak D match, TRBD1 (6 bases). Trimming cost V 2 bases and J 4 bases, with 12 bases left between them. There are 15 residues in the CDR3. Germline V gene sequence: CDR1 MDHEN, CDR2 SYDVKM. CDR3 loop: CASSLGDISGNTIYF. Here the CDR3 DNA reads TGTGCCAGCAGTTTAGGGGACATAAGCGGAAACACCATATATTTT.

The count of this clone is one. V and J are TRBV7-9 and TRBJ2-5, with TRBD2 identical over 11 bases. CDR3 length: 14 amino acids. CDR1 SEHNR and CDR2 FQNEAQ come from the germline V gene (reference sequence). J gave up 12 bases and V 3 bases, and 9 bases lay outside the gene matches. The CDR3 region is CASSLGGTSGGEYF. The CDR3 DNA follows: TGTGCCAGCAGCTTGGGCGGGACTAGCGGAGGGGAGTACTTC.

The gene calls are TRBV7-9 and TRBJ1-5; D not resolved. The CDR3 length is 13 residues. CDR1 is SEHNR and CDR2 is FQNEAQ in the germline V gene (reference sequence). The V and J ends lost 5 bases and 9 bases respectively, with 14 bases between them. The CDR3 sequence: CASSVLADGPQHF. The CDR3 DNA is TGTGCCAGCAGCGTTCTCGCGGATGGGCCCCAGCATTTT.

The rearrangement joins TRBV27 to TRBJ2-7; 8 bases are a match to TRBD2. V trimming: 11 bases; J trimming: 2 bases; junction bases outside the gene matches: 8. Germline CDR1 MNHEY, CDR2 SMNVEV (reference sequence). CDR3 length equals 13 residues. The CDR3 here is CAAGLADAYEQYF. CDR3 nucleotides: TGTGCCGCTGGACTAGCAGACGCCTACGAGCAGTACTTC.

This clone came up once. The chain combines TRBV19 with TRBJ2-5; 12 bases fit TRBD1. The CDR3 has 17 residues. The V and J ends lost 5 bases and 4 bases, in that order; junction bases with no gene match: 11. CDR1 and CDR2 (germline): LNHDA, SQIVND (reference sequence). The DNA for the CDR3 is TGTGCCAGTAGTGGCGAGGGACAGGGGGCGCGGAGAGAGACCCAGTACTTC. It encodes CASSGEGQGARRETQYF.

The gene calls are TRBV15 and TRBJ2-2; possible D gene TRBD2, 6 bases. The germline V gene has CDR1 LNHNV and CDR2 YYDKDF (reference sequence). The CDR3 is 16 residues long. Trimming cost V 3 bases and J 1 base, with 12 bases left between them. CDR3 DNA sequence: TGTGCCACCAGCAGGGGGTTTAGCGGGAACACCGGGGAGCTGTTTTTT. Its protein is CATSRGFSGNTGELFF.

The CDR3 region is CASSDLKQGALDHGYTF. The CDR3 DNA follows: TGCGCCAGCAGCGATCTTAAACAGGGGGCCCTGGATCATGGCTACACCTTC. The chain joins TRBV5-1 to TRBJ1-2; 9 bases fit TRBD1. Trimming took 4 bases from V and 6 from J; bases not matched to a gene: 16. Germline V gene sequence: CDR1 SGHRS, CDR2 YFSETQ. The CDR3 runs to 17 residues.

This chain joins TRBV15 and TRBJ2-1; 11 nucleotides align to TRBD2. The junction had 7 bases not matched to a gene; V was cut back by 8 bases and J by 4 bases. The CDR3 has 15 amino acids. CDR1 LNHNV and CDR2 YYDKDF come from the germline V gene (reference sequence). In nucleotides, the CDR3 is TGTGCCACCGGTGTTCTAGCGGGAGGTTACAATGAGCAGTTCTTC. This sequence encodes CATGVLAGGYNEQFF.

The chain recombines TRBV28 with TRBJ2-3; D gene uncertain. The length of the CDR3 is 15 residues. The germline CDR1 and CDR2 sequences are MDHEN and SYDVKM. Between the trimmed V and J ends, which lost 2 bases and 1 base, there was a span of 10 bases. The CDR3 sequence: CASSLKALGTDTQYF. CDR3 in DNA: TGTGCCAGCAGTTTAAAAGCTCTGGGCACAGATACGCAGTATTTT.

The chain joins TRBV27 to TRBJ2-3; perhaps TRBD2 as D (6 bases). The CDR3 length is 16 residues. V was shortened by 5 bases and J by 1 base, with 16 bases between the two germline ends. Per germline, CDR1 MNHEY and CDR2 SMNVEV (reference sequence). CDR3 region: CASSPSAGTGTDTQYF. The CDR3 bases are TGTGCCAGCAGTCCGAGCGCGGGGACTGGCACAGATACGCAGTATTTT.

This rearrangement joins TRBV27 to TRBJ2-2; D gene unclear. Germline V CDR1 and CDR2: MNHEY, SMNVEV (reference sequence). V gave up 3 bases and J gave up 0 bases, with 17 bases separating them. The CDR3 has 18 residues. CDR3 nucleotides: TGTGCCAGCAGTTTTTATTGGATACAGACAACGAACACCGGGGAGCTGTTTTTT. Its translation: CASSFYWIQTTNTGELFF.

The genes are TRBV4-1 and TRBJ2-1, with 13 bases lining up with TRBD2. CDR1 and CDR2 from the germline V gene are MGHRA and YSYEKL. Trimming removed 4 bases from V and 0 bases from J; junction bases left unmatched: 3. This CDR3 comprises 17 residues. The DNA for the CDR3 is TGCGCCAGCAGCCCTGGGACTAGCGGGAACTCCTACAATGAGCAGTTCTTC. Translated, it gives CASSPGTSGNSYNEQFF.

This sequence joins TRBV7-9 and TRBJ2-6; 7 bases are a match to TRBD1. V lost 5 bases to trimming and J lost 0 bases; unmatched junction nucleotides: 7. The CDR3 is 17 amino acids. Germline-derived CDR1 and CDR2 are SEHNR and FQNEAQ (reference sequence). In DNA form, the CDR3 reads TGTGCCAGCAGCCCAGGGACAGCGAACTCTGGGGCCAACGTCCTGACTTTC. It is translated as CASSPGTANSGANVLTF.

The chain joins TRBV5-1 to TRBJ2-7; D not resolved. The CDR3 loop spans 13 amino acids. Trimming left V 7 bases short and J 4 bases short, with 15 bases between. CDR1 SGHRS and CDR2 YFSETQ come from the germline V gene. CDR3 in amino acids: CASCPRSGYEQYF. The CDR3 DNA follows: TGCGCCAGCTGCCCCCGATCGGGTTACGAGCAGTACTTC.

Only one count was recorded for this clone. V gene TRBV19 combines with J gene TRBJ2-1; 12 bases map to TRBD2. With 3 bases clipped from V and 0 bases from J, the junction kept 3 bases outside the gene matches. Germline V gene sequence: CDR1 LNHDA, CDR2 SQIVND (reference sequence). The CDR3 is 17 amino acids. The CDR3 spells CASSILTSGSSYNEQFF. The DNA for the CDR3 is TGTGCCAGTAGTATTCTGACTAGCGGGAGCTCCTACAATGAGCAGTTCTTC.

Here the CDR3 reads CASSQAGRDYEQYF. The CDR3 DNA follows: TGCGCCAGCAGCCAAGCCGGCAGGGACTACGAGCAGTACTTC. V usage is TRBV4-1 and J usage is TRBJ2-7; possibly TRBD1 for D (5 bases). The CDR3 spans 14 residues. Per the germline V gene, CDR1 is MGHRA and CDR2 is YSYEKL. Trimming stripped 1 base from V and 3 bases from J, with 10 bases between.

The chain uses TRBV6-5 and TRBJ2-1, with TRBD2 matching over 13 bases. V dropped 4 bases and J dropped 7; count of bases not matched to a gene: 4. Germline V gives CDR1 MNHEY, CDR2 SVGAGI. The CDR3 spans 15 residues. Here the CDR3 reads CASSSRTSGSNEQFF. CDR3 DNA sequence: TGTGCCAGCAGTTCCCGGACTAGCGGGAGTAATGAGCAGTTCTTC.

The chain carries TRBV5-1 and TRBJ2-7, with D perhaps matching TRBD1 (6 bases). The V end was cut by 0 bases, the J end by 2 bases, with 15 bases between. In germline, CDR1 is SGHRS, CDR2 YFSETQ. The CDR3 extends over 16 amino acids. In nucleotides, the CDR3 is TGCGCCAGCAGCTTGGTTGCTTGGGACAAGGCCTACGAGCAGTACTTC. Its translation is CASSLVAWDKAYEQYF.